The rows below give T cell receptor beta chains drawn from one sample of a study of cytomegalovirus exposure and HLA in healthy donors. Some clones are missing from TCRdb's copy, which holds only in-frame ones; the method was immunoSEQ multiplex PCR. Altogether around 210,000 clones are present, around 78% being singletons, with the ten largest covering less than 0.6%. The sequenced sample consisted of PBMCs. The receptors were gathered from a boy younger than 18 in good health and CMV-seronegative. The CDR3 runs from the conserved cysteine through the conserved F or W. D genes are given only for firm matches. Expanded clones are given a class, and other clones once, few, many or no size at all.

D gene	V gene	clone size	J gene	CDR3 protein	CDR3 DNA
TRBD1	TRBV7-8	-	TRBJ1-4	CASSLRTGGRLANEKLFF	TGTGCCAGCAGCTTAAGGACAGGGGGCCGTTTAGCTAATGAAAAACTGTTTTTT
-	TRBV7-2	once	TRBJ1-4	CASSGRTNEKLFF	TGTGCCAGCAGCGGGAGAACTAATGAAAAACTGTTTTTT
TRBD1	TRBV2	-	TRBJ2-5	CASSGRTGGTQYF	TGTGCCAGCAGTGGGCGGACAGGGGGGACCCAGTACTTC
TRBD2	TRBV2	few	TRBJ2-3	CASSLIAGGTDTQYF	TGTGCCAGCAGTCTCATAGCGGGAGGGACAGATACGCAGTATTTT
-	TRBV7-2	once	TRBJ2-1	CASSLAPPAYNEQFF	TGTGCCAGCAGCTTAGCTCCCCCAGCCTACAATGAGCAGTTCTTC
-	TRBV13	-	TRBJ2-3	CASTTFQGTGTQYF	TGTGCCAGCACTACCTTCCAGGGAACCGGCACGCAGTATTTT
TRBD1	TRBV7-2	-	TRBJ1-5	CASSFIEGAWGNQPQHF	TGTGCCAGCAGCTTCATCGAGGGGGCTTGGGGCAATCAGCCCCAGCATTTT
-	TRBV30	few	TRBJ1-6	CAWSTGQGNSPLHF	TGTGCCTGGAGCACAGGGCAAGGGAATTCACCCCTCCACTTT
-	TRBV28	-	TRBJ1-5	CASTPGRYQPQHF	TGTGCCAGCACCCCGGGGAGGTATCAGCCCCAGCATTTT
TRBD1	TRBV19	-	TRBJ1-1	CASSITRTGGNSEAFF	TGTGCCAGTAGTATAACCAGGACAGGGGGCAACTCTGAAGCTTTCTTT
-	TRBV5-1	-	TRBJ2-1	CASSLPGAYNEQFF	TGCGCCAGCAGCTTACCGGGAGCCTACAATGAGCAGTTCTTC
-	TRBV5-4	-	TRBJ2-7	CASSLSKGYRVRVSYEQYF	TGTGCCAGCAGCTTATCAAAGGGATACAGGGTTAGGGTCTCCTACGAGCAGTACTTC
-	TRBV19	-	TRBJ2-4	CASSIVTGIAKNIQYF	TGTGCCAGTAGTATAGTTACAGGCATAGCCAAAAACATTCAGTACTTC
TRBD1	TRBV6-1	-	TRBJ1-5	CASSEFLRDRENNQPQHF	TGTGCCAGCAGTGAGTTCCTCAGGGACAGGGAAAACAATCAGCCCCAGCATTTT
TRBD1	TRBV5-5	-	TRBJ1-2	CASSLLQGEGTYGYTF	TGTGCCAGCAGCTTATTACAGGGGGAGGGGACCTATGGCTACACCTTC
TRBD2	TRBV30	-	TRBJ2-7	CAWSRGLATYEQYF	TGTGCCTGGAGTCGGGGACTAGCGACCTACGAGCAGTACTTC
TRBD1	TRBV19	-	TRBJ2-5	CASSSDRASETQYF	TGTGCCAGTAGTAGTGACAGGGCTAGCGAGACCCAGTACTTC
-	TRBV29-1	-	TRBJ1-2	CSAKDSANYGYPF	TGCAGCGCAAAGGACAGCGCTAACTATGGCTACCCCTTC
TRBD1	TRBV6-6	-	TRBJ1-5	CASSPTRQGGQPQHF	TGTGCCAGCAGTCCCACCCGACAGGGGGGACAGCCCCAGCATTTT
-	TRBV29-1	once	TRBJ1-2	CSAQQTNYGYTF	TGCAGCGCTCAACAGACTAACTATGGCTACACCTTC
TRBD1	TRBV4-2	-	TRBJ1-1	CASSQDHRQGARGAGRAFF	TGTGCCAGCAGCCAAGATCACAGGCAGGGGGCGCGGGGCGCGGGGAGGGCTTTCTTT
TRBD1	TRBV5-1	-	TRBJ2-2	CASSLLTGTNTGELFF	TGCGCCAGCAGCTTGCTGACAGGGACGAACACCGGGGAGCTGTTTTTT
TRBD1	TRBV29-1	-	TRBJ1-2	CSVTGGNTGYTF	TGCAGCGTCACAGGGGGCAATACTGGCTACACCTTC
-	TRBV19	-	TRBJ2-3	CASSEDYSTQYF	TGTGCCAGTAGTGAGGACTATTCTACGCAGTATTTT
TRBD2	TRBV29-1	once	TRBJ2-7	CSVAGLAGGHEQYF	TGCAGCGTTGCCGGACTAGCGGGAGGGCACGAGCAGTACTTC
TRBD1	TRBV6-5	-	TRBJ1-2	CASSPRTGDYGYTF	TGTGCCAGCAGCCCTAGGACAGGCGATTATGGCTACACCTTC
-	TRBV12-5	-	TRBJ1-2	CASGLGPGGYTF	TGTGCTAGTGGTTTGGGCCCGGGTGGCTACACCTTC
-	TRBV7-2	-	TRBJ1-1	CASSVQNTEAFF	TGTGCCAGCAGCGTACAGAACACTGAAGCTTTCTTT